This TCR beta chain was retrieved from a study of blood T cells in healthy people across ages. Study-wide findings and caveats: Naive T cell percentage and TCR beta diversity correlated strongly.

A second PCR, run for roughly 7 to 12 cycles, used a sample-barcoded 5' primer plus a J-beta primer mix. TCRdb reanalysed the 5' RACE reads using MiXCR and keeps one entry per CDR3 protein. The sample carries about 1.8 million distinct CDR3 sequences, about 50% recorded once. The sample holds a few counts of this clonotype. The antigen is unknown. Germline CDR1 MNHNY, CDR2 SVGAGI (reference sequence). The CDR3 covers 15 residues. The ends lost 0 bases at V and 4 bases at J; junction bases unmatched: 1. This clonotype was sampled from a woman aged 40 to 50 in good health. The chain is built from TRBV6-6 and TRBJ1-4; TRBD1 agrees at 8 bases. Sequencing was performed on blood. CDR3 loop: CASSYSTGVNEKLFF. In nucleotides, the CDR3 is TGTGCCAGCAGTTACTCGACAGGGGTTAATGAAAAACTGTTTTTT.